The present TCR beta chain was sequenced within a study of T cells after posttransplantation cyclophosphamide (dated by TCRdb to about 2016). For context, the study as a whole: T cell repertoire reconstitution was tracked by TRB sequencing after myeloablative bone marrow transplantation in which posttransplantation cyclophosphamide was used as GVHD prophylaxis. Samples from some 33 PTCy-treated patients and roughly 17 related bone marrow donors of those patients were subjected to antigen receptor sequencing. Blood from all 35 or so PTCy patients who had 1-year posttransplant specimens underwent TRB sequencing. In 3 patients, up to about 3 additional blood samples taken between 2 and 5.2 years after transplant also underwent TRB sequencing, as did pretransplant blood from 4 patients. Because TRA and TRB clonality correlated tightly in about 9 samples, the subsequent TCR analyses were limited to TRB only. Public TRB sequences were queried against a database of over 3,000 sequences associated with responses to pathogens, tumor antigens, self-antigens and alloantigens. What the authors observed across the whole study: Donor-recipient similarity was low at 1-2 months but increased during the first year, and donor CD8+ memory clones often dominated later blood repertoires. The TRB repertoires of T cells infiltrating skin or the GI tract showed only limited overlap with the TRB repertoires found in blood. Across roughly 40 patients, recipient CMV seropositivity and CMV reactivation were highly associated with TRB clonality; PTCy diversity was similar to CNI/methotrexate controls.

V lost 10 bases and J lost 3 bases, and the count of bases not matched to a germline gene is 13. There are 15 amino acids in the CDR3, from cysteine to phenylalanine inclusive. Only CDR3 DNA is held: 45 bases, read in frame from base 1. In the germline V gene, CDR1 corresponds to SNHLY and CDR2 to FYNNEI. The PTCy-treated patients were enrolled in a prospective multi-institutional clinical trial. Mononuclear cells from peripheral blood and bone marrow were separated by Ficoll-Hypaque density centrifugation and then cryopreserved. A word on this clone: Its binding antigen is unknown. Base qualities are not recorded, but no much larger clone differs from it by a single base.

Genomic DNA was the input for TRB sequencing, which was run either with the immunoSEQ assay at survey resolution or with the hsTCRB kit. The authors' pipeline ran thus. Initial read processing used immunoSEQ software, and repertoire analyses used the LymphoSeq R package. For each TRB dataset, clonality was calculated as 1 minus normalized Shannon entropy, and the Gini coefficient was computed as well. Phenotypes of unsorted samples were inferred by mapping TRB sequences from sorted subsets of the recipient or donor onto unsorted samples of the same recipient. The immuneACCESS repertoire file appears here via TCRdb, limited to in-frame rearrangements. These files lack a portion of the clones; in checked studies, under half of the deficit traces to unresolved V genes, and the cause of the others is not known. D and trimming were read from the DNA, whereas the V and J calls and clone size are those reported in that table. This sample gives around 30,000 clones in total; about 90% of them show up just once. The ten largest clonotypes hold about 15% of the sample.

The source of this sequence is a woman between 35 and 50 years old with a blood cancer, CMV-positive, and with a related stem cell donor. The sample taken for sequencing was PBMCs. Recombination linked TRBV2 to TRBJ1-1, with 8 bases in between that match TRBD1. The CDR3 sequence is CATQGAKGEYTEAFF. The sequenced DNA is TGTGCCACCCAGGGGGCAAAGGGAGAATACACTGAAGCTTTCTTT.